The TCR beta chain under discussion was sequenced for a study of blood T cell repertoires in COVID-19. CDR1 is KGHDR, CDR2 SFDVKD, per germline. This CDR3 spans 16 amino acids. V dropped 4 bases and J dropped 4; count of bases not matched to a gene: 8. Repertoires were generated with immunoSEQ multiplex PCR, while TCRdb's copy carries only in-frame clones and drops some. The data hold fewer than 400,000 clones, with roughly 86% observed a single time. The rearrangement uses TRBV24-1 and TRBJ1-5; 8 bases line up with TRBD1. The TCR originated in a young woman who had recovered from COVID-19. What was sequenced was PBMCs or T cells enriched from blood (not recorded which). In DNA, the CDR3 is TGTGCCACCAGTGACAACGGCCGGGACAGGAATCAGCCCCAGCATTTT. This gives the protein CATSDNGRDRNQPQHF.